This T cell receptor (beta chain) was captured in a study of shared clonotypes between healthy human individuals. TCRdb keeps only in-frame clones here, not all; method: immunoSEQ multiplex PCR. This sample has about 2 million clones; roughly 95% occur once, and the top ten carry under 0.15%. Germline values: CDR1 SGHKS, CDR2 YYEKEE (reference sequence). This CDR3 comprises 13 residues. The V end lost 4 bases, the J end lost 4 bases, and 12 bases lay between the germline ends. The chain joins TRBV5-5 to TRBJ2-7; D gene unclear. The TCR comes from a man aged 18 to 30 in good health. Sequences were obtained from naive CD4+ T cells sorted from blood. Noted subset: CD45RA+ positively selected. CDR3 protein: CASSRGHGYEQYF. CDR3 DNA sequence: TGTGCCAGCAGCAGAGGTCATGGGTACGAGCAGTACTTC.